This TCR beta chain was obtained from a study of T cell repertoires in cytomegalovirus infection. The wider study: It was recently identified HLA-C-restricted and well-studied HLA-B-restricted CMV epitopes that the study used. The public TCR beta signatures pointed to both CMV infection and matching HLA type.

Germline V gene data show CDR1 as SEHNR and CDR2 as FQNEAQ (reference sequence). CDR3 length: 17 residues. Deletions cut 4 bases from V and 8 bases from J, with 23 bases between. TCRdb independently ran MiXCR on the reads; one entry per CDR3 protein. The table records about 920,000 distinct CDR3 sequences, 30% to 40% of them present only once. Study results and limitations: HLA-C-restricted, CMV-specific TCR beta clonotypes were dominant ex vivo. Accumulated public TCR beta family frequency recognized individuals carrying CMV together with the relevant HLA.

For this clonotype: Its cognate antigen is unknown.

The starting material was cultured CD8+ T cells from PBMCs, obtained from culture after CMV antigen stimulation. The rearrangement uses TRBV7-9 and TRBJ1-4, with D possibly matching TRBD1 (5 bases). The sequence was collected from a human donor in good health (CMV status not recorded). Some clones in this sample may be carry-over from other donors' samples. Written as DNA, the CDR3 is TGTGCCAGCAGCTCAAACCGGGACCCCTCACGGGAGGAAAAACTGTTTTTT. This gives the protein CASSSNRDPSREEKLFF.